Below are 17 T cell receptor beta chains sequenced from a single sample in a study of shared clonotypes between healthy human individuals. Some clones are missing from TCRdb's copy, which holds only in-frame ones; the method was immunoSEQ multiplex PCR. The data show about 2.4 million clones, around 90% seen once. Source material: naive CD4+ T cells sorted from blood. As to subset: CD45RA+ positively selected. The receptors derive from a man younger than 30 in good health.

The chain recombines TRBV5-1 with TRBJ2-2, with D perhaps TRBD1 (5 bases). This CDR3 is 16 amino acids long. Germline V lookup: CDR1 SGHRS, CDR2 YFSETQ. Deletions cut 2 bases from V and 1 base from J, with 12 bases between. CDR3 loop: CASSFGRVENTGELFF. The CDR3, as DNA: TGCGCCAGCAGCTTCGGCAGGGTCGAGAACACCGGGGAGCTGTTTTTT.

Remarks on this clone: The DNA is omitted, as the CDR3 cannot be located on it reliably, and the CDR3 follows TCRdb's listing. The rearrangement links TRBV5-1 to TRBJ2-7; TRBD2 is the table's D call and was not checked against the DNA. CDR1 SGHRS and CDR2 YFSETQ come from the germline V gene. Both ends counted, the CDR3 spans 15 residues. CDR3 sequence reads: CASSFGSGSNHEQYF.

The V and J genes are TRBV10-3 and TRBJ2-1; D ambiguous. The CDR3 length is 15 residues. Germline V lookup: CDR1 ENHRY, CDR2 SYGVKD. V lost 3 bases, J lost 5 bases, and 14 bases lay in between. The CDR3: CAISEGPTGNNEQFF. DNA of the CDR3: TGTGCCATCAGTGAAGGGCCAACTGGGAACAATGAGCAGTTCTTC.

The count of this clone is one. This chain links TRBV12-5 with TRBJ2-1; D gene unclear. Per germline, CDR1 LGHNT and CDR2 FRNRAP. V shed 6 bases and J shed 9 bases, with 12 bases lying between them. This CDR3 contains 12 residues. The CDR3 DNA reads TGTGCTAGTGGCCGCGACTTACCTGAGCAGTTCTTC. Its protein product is CASGRDLPEQFF.

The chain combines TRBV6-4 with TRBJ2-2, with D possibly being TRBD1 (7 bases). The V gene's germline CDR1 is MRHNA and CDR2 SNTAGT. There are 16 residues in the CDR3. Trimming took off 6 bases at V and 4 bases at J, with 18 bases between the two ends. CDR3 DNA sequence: TGTGCCAGCAGCCCCGTCAGGGGGGTTGGCACCGGGGAGCTGTTTTTT. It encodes CASSPVRGVGTGELFF.

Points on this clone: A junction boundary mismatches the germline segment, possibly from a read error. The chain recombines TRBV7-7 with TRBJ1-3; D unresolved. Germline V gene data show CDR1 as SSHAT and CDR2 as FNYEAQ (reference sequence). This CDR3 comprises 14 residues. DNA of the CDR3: TGTGCTAGCAGCGGACGTCGAATACAAGACACCATATATTTT. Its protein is CASSGRRIQDTIYF.

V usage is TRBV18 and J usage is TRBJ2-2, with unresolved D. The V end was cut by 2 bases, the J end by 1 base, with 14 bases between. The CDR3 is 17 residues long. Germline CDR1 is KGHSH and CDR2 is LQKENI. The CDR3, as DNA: TGTGCCAGCTCACCATTTGGGATCTCAGGGAACACCGGGGAGCTGTTTTTT. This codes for CASSPFGISGNTGELFF.

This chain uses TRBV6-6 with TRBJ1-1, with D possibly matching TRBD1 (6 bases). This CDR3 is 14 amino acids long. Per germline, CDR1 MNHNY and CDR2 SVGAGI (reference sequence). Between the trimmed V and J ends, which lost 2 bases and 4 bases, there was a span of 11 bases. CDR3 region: CASSYGRGATEAFF. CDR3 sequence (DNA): TGTGCCAGCAGTTACGGTCGGGGGGCCACTGAAGCTTTCTTT.

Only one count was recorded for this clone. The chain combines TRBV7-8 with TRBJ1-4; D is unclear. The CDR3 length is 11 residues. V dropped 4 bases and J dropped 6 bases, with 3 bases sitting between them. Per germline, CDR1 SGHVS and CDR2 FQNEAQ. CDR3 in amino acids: CASSSYEKLFF. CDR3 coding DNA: TGTGCCAGCAGCTCCTATGAAAAACTGTTTTTT.

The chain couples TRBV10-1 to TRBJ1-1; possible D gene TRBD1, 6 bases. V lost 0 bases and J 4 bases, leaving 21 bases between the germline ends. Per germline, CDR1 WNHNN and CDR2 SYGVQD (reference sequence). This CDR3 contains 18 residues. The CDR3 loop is CASSESRGGVLARTEAFF. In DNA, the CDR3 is TGCGCCAGCAGTGAGTCAAGAGGGGGGGTGCTCGCTCGCACTGAAGCTTTCTTT.

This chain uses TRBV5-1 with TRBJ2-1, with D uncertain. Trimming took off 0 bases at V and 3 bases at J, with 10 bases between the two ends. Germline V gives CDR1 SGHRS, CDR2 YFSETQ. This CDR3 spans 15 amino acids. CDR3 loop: CASSLVPTHYNEQFF. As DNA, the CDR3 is TGCGCCAGCAGCTTGGTTCCCACCCACTACAATGAGCAGTTCTTC. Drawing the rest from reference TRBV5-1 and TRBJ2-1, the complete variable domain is KAGVTQTPRYLIKTRGQQVTLSCSPISGHRSVSWYQQTPGQGLQFLFEYFSETQRNKGNFPGRFSGRQFSNSRSEMNVSTLELGDSALYLCASSLVPTHYNEQFFGPGTRLTVL.

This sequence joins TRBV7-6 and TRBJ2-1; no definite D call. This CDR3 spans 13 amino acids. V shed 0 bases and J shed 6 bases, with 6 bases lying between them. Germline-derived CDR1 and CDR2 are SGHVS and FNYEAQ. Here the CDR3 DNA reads TGTGCCAGCAGCTTAGCGGCTAGCAATGAGCAGTTCTTC. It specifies CASSLAASNEQFF.

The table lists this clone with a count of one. CDR3 nucleotides: TGTGCCAGCATCCGCCTCCGGGGGACAGATACGCAGTATTTT. This encodes CASIRLRGTDTQYF. The rearrangement links TRBV28 to TRBJ2-3; perhaps TRBD2 as D (6 bases). Germline V gene data show CDR1 as MDHEN and CDR2 as SYDVKM. The CDR3 totals 14 residues. V shed 7 bases and J shed 3 bases, with 14 bases lying between them.

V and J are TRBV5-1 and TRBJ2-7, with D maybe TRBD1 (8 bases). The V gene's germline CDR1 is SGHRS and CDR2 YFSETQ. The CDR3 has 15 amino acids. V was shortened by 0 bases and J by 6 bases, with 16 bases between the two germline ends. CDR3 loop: CASSLAPTGEGEQYF. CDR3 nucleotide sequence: TGCGCCAGCAGCTTGGCCCCGACAGGGGAGGGCGAGCAGTACTTC. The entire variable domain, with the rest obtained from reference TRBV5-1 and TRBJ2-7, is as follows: KAGVTQTPRYLIKTRGQQVTLSCSPISGHRSVSWYQQTPGQGLQFLFEYFSETQRNKGNFPGRFSGRQFSNSRSEMNVSTLELGDSALYLCASSLAPTGEGEQYFGPGTRLTVT.

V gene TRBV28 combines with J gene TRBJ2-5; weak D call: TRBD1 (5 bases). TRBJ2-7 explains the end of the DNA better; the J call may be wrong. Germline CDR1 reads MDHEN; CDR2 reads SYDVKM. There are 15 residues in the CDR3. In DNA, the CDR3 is TGTGCCAGCAGTCTATCCAGGGTGGTGGGCTACGAGCAGTACTTC. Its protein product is CASSLSRVVGYEQYF.

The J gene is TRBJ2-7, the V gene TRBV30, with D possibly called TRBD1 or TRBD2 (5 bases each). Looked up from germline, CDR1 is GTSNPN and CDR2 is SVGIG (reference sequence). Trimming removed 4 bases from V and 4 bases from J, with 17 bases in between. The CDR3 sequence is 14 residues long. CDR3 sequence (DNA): TGTGCCTGGAAGTTCCCGGGGCTTGGGTACGAGCAGTACTTC. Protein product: CAWKFPGLGYEQYF.

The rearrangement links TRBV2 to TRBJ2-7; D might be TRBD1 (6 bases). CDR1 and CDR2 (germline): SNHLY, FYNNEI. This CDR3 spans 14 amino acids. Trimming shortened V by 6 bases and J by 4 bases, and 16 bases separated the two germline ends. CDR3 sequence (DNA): TGTGCCAGCAGCACGCAGGCAGGGGCTTACGAGCAGTACTTC. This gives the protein CASSTQAGAYEQYF.